Shown below are 30 T cell receptor beta chains from a single sample sequenced in a study of early T cells in non-severe SARS-CoV-2 infection. TCRdb fed the 5' RACE reads into MiXCR, producing one record per CDR3 protein. The top ten hold 2.6% of the sample, which has about 84,000 distinct CDR3 sequences, over 10% seen once. The sequenced sample was whole blood. The receptors were gathered from an adult who was a healthcare worker with PCR-confirmed SARS-CoV-2 infection or an uninfected control (not recorded which).

The CDR3 region has the DNA TGTGCCACCAGTGACCCTGCTGGGGAAGAGACCCAGTACTTC. Protein sequence: CATSDPAGEETQYF. The gene calls are TRBV24-1 and TRBJ2-5; D unclear. The V end was cut by 4 bases, the J end by 3 bases, with 11 bases between. CDR3 length equals 14 residues. From germline, CDR1 is KGHDR and CDR2 SFDVKD.

V gene TRBV7-8 combines with J gene TRBJ2-3; D is uncertain. This CDR3 contains 14 residues. V was pared by 5 bases and J by 3 bases, with 12 bases between. Germline V gene lookup returns CDR1 SGHVS and CDR2 FQNEAQ. The CDR3 DNA sequence: TGTGCCAGCAGCCAACGAGGCCCGACAGATACGCAGTATTTT. It yields the protein CASSQRGPTDTQYF.

This clonotype showed up just a few times. The chain joins TRBV7-2 to TRBJ2-7, with 7 bases aligning to TRBD1. The J segment lost 3 bases and the V segment lost 5 bases, leaving 10 bases of the junction unmatched. CDR1 and CDR2 from the germline V gene are SGHTA and FQGNSA. CDR3 size: 15 residues. CDR3 nucleotides: TGTGCCAGCAGCCCCCAGACAGGGATCCTCTACGAGCAGTACTTC. Translation: CASSPQTGILYEQYF.

This clonotype was seen many times. This chain uses TRBV6-6 with TRBJ2-1, with D uncertain. Per the germline V gene, CDR1 is MNHNY and CDR2 is SVGAGI (reference sequence). Trimming cost V 2 bases and J 7 bases, with 9 bases left between them. This CDR3 region has 13 residues. Here the CDR3 reads CASSYDYRNEQFF. The CDR3 DNA sequence: TGTGCCAGCAGTTACGATTATCGGAATGAGCAGTTCTTC.

This clonotype turned up a few times. The CDR3 sequence is CASSLGASGKTDTQYF. As DNA, the CDR3 is TGTGCCAGCAGCTTGGGGGCCAGCGGGAAGACAGATACGCAGTATTTT. The chain joins TRBV7-3 to TRBJ2-3; the D gene is possibly TRBD2 (7 bases). Trimming cost V 3 bases and J 3 bases, with 16 bases left between them. This CDR3 has 16 amino acids. CDR1 SGHTA and CDR2 FQGTGA come from the germline V gene.

In its sample, this clonotype was seen a few times. The chain has TRBV6-6 and TRBJ2-1, with D possibly being TRBD2 (6 bases). Trimming shortened V by 2 bases and J by 6 bases, and 17 bases separated the two germline ends. Looked up from germline, CDR1 is MNHNY and CDR2 is SVGAGI (reference sequence). This CDR3 is 16 amino acids long. CDR3 nucleotides: TGTGCCAGCAGTTACGGCAGGGAGGCCGGCACCAATGAGCAGTTCTTC. Its translation is CASSYGREAGTNEQFF.

V is TRBV27 and J is TRBJ2-3; a weak D match, TRBD1 (6 bases). The CDR3 sequence is 12 residues long. The V gene lost 6 bases and the J gene lost 10 bases, with 14 bases spanning the gap. Germline CDR1 reads MNHEY; CDR2 reads SMNVEV (reference sequence). CDR3 sequence reads: CASRTTGNAQYF. The CDR3 DNA follows: TGTGCCAGCAGAACGACAGGAAATGCGCAGTATTTT.

This clonotype was recorded a few times. This chain uses TRBV2 with TRBJ2-1; TRBD2 agrees at 7 bases. Looked up from germline, CDR1 is SNHLY and CDR2 is FYNNEI. Trimming took 8 bases from V and 7 from J; bases not matched to a gene: 17. The CDR3 runs to 16 residues. The CDR3 here is CASPGRRGEGLNEQFF. CDR3 DNA: TGTGCCAGCCCCGGGCGACGGGGGGAGGGCCTAAATGAGCAGTTCTTC.

This clonotype was detected once. The chain uses TRBV29-1 and TRBJ2-5; D ambiguous. Germline loops: CDR1 SQVTM, CDR2 ANQGSEA. The CDR3 extends over 14 amino acids. V shed 6 bases and J shed 5 bases, with 19 bases lying between them. As DNA, the CDR3 is TGCAGCGTGAAGAGTCTCCTCGGCTGGGAGACCCAGTACTTC. Translated: CSVKSLLGWETQYF.

This clonotype showed up many times. This chain connects TRBV6-2 or TRBV6-3 to TRBJ1-1; TRBD1 matches at 8 bases. In germline, CDR1 is MNHEY, CDR2 SVGEGT. V was clipped by 4 bases and J by 1 base; unmatched bases: 5. CDR3 size: 15 residues. The CDR3 loop reads CASSFSGTGNTEAFF. In DNA form, the CDR3 reads TGTGCCAGCAGTTTTTCCGGGACAGGGAACACTGAAGCTTTCTTT.

This clonotype was seen many times. The rearrangement uses TRBV7-9 and TRBJ1-1; TRBD1 agrees at 11 bases. Germline V gene sequence: CDR1 SEHNR, CDR2 FQNEAQ (reference sequence). The CDR3 has 18 residues. J gave up 1 base and V 5 bases, and 12 bases lay outside the gene matches. The CDR3 bases are TGTGCCAGCAGCCCTCCGGGACAGGGGGGGATGGCGAACACTGAAGCTTTCTTT. This encodes CASSPPGQGGMANTEAFF.

A few counts support this clonotype. This chain links TRBV20-1 with TRBJ2-5, with D unclear. The CDR3 is 10 residues long. The germline gives CDR1 DFQATT, CDR2 SNEGSKA (reference sequence). Trimming cost V 2 bases and J 4 bases, with 2 bases left between them. DNA for the CDR3: TGCAGTGCTAGAAGAGAGACCCAGTACTTC. It encodes CSARRETQYF.

The chain carries TRBV15 and TRBJ2-7, with TRBD1 as a possible D gene (5 bases). V was pared by 1 base and J by 0 bases, with 22 bases between. Germline CDR1 and CDR2: LNHNV and YYDKDF (reference sequence). There are 19 residues in the CDR3. The CDR3 DNA reads as TGTGCCACCAGCAGAGCCAAATTTGGGGCCCAGGGCCTCTCCTACGAGCAGTACTTC. Translating it yields CATSRAKFGAQGLSYEQYF.

This clonotype was seen at least ten times. The gene calls are TRBV27 and TRBJ2-3; D call uncertain. This CDR3 is built from 20 residues. Trimming cost V 2 bases and J 3 bases, with 27 bases left between them. Germline CDR1 and CDR2: MNHEY and SMNVEV (reference sequence). The CDR3 loop reads CASSLTYTHYKKRVTDTQYF. CDR3 nucleotide sequence: TGTGCCAGCAGTTTAACCTACACTCACTATAAGAAGCGAGTGACAGATACGCAGTATTTT.

The sample holds a few counts of this clonotype. This chain connects TRBV20-1 to TRBJ2-7; 10 bases are shared with TRBD2. In germline, CDR1 is DFQATT, CDR2 SNEGSKA (reference sequence). V was pared by 0 bases and J by 2 bases, with 4 bases of the junction left unmatched. The CDR3 contains 15 residues. CDR3 region: CSARDSSGSPYEQYF. The CDR3, as DNA: TGCAGTGCTAGAGATTCTAGCGGGAGTCCCTACGAGCAGTACTTC.

This clonotype occurred many times. This chain links TRBV7-8 with TRBJ1-1, with D unresolved. Trimming removed 5 bases at V and 0 bases at J, with 16 bases between. CDR3 length: 16 residues. Looked up from germline, CDR1 is SGHVS and CDR2 is FQNEAQ. CDR3 bases: TGTGCCAGCAGCCCGAACCGGGGTCCCCTGAACACTGAAGCTTTCTTT. Protein product: CASSPNRGPLNTEAFF.

This clonotype was seen a few times. CDR3 sequence: CAWDRGPIQYF. The CDR3 DNA reads as TGTGCCTGGGACAGGGGTCCCATACAGTACTTC. The chain employs TRBV30 and TRBJ2-7; TRBD1 matches 8 bases. J lost 10 bases, V lost 5 bases, and 7 bases had no gene match. Germline loops: CDR1 GTSNPN, CDR2 SVGIG (reference sequence). The CDR3 length is 11 residues.

The chain is built from TRBV20-1 and TRBJ2-3, with D unresolved. The length of the CDR3 is 14 residues. The germline CDR1 and CDR2 sequences are DFQATT and SNEGSKA (reference sequence). The V end lost 6 bases, the J end lost 4 bases, and 17 bases lay between the germline ends. The CDR3 is CSALDPSAADTQYF. The CDR3 region has the DNA TGCAGTGCCCTCGACCCATCAGCTGCAGATACGCAGTATTTT.

This clonotype was observed many times. This chain uses TRBV12-3 or TRBV12-4 with TRBJ1-2, with a tentative D call TRBD1 (6 bases). V lost 4 bases and J 8 bases, leaving 11 bases between the germline ends. There are 12 residues in the CDR3. Here the CDR3 DNA reads TGTGCCAGCAGTTCGGACAGTTCCGGCTACACCTTC. Its translation: CASSSDSSGYTF.

This clonotype showed up many times. The rearrangement joins TRBV10-3 to TRBJ2-1; D is unresolved. Looked up from germline, CDR1 is ENHRY and CDR2 is SYGVKD. The CDR3 spans 11 residues. Trimming pared 3 bases from V and 7 bases from J, leaving 4 bases between. As DNA, the CDR3 is TGTGCCATCAGTGACCAAAATGAGCAGTTCTTC. Protein: CAISDQNEQFF.

This clonotype was counted many times. This chain joins TRBV6-6 and TRBJ1-1; D perhaps matches TRBD1 (5 bases). CDR3 length equals 15 residues. Germline V gene lookup returns CDR1 MNHNY and CDR2 SVGAGI (reference sequence). The V end was cut by 2 bases, the J end by 3 bases, with 13 bases between. CDR3: CASSYGSGRDTEAFF. In nucleotides, the CDR3 is TGTGCCAGCAGTTACGGGTCAGGGCGGGACACTGAAGCTTTCTTT.

CDR3 in amino acids: CATSSLGTANQPQHF. CDR3 DNA: TGTGCCACCAGCTCCCTAGGGACAGCTAATCAGCCCCAGCATTTT. The gene calls are TRBV15 and TRBJ1-5; TRBD1 aligns across 7 bases. This CDR3 has 15 residues. The germline CDR1 and CDR2 sequences are LNHNV and YYDKDF (reference sequence). With 5 bases clipped from V and 4 bases from J, the junction kept 8 bases outside the gene matches.

This clonotype has ten or more counts. The chain has TRBV19 and TRBJ2-6; a weak D match, TRBD1 (6 bases). The germline V gene encodes CDR1 LNHDA and CDR2 SQIVND (reference sequence). This CDR3 is built from 15 residues. V shed 7 bases and J shed 3 bases, with 13 bases lying between them. CDR3 region: CASITGTRGANVLTF. Here the CDR3 DNA reads TGTGCCAGTATTACAGGGACGCGTGGGGCCAACGTCCTGACTTTC.

This clonotype has ten or more counts. This rearrangement joins TRBV5-6 to TRBJ1-4, with 7 nucleotides matching TRBD1. The CDR3 contains 14 residues. From germline, CDR1 is SGHDT and CDR2 YYEEEE. The junction had 3 bases not matched to a gene; V was cut back by 2 bases and J by 5 bases. CDR3 bases: TGTGCCAGCAGCTTCAAACAGGGGAATGAAAAACTGTTTTTT. Protein product: CASSFKQGNEKLFF. Filled out from reference TRBV5-6 and TRBJ1-4, the complete variable domain reads DAGVTQSPTHLIKTRGQQVTLRCSPKSGHDTVSWYQQALGQGPQFIFQYYEEEERQRGNFPDRFSGHQFPNYSSELNVNALLLGDSALYLCASSFKQGNEKLFFGSGTQLSVL.

This clonotype was picked up many times. CDR3 nucleotide sequence: TGTGCCAGCAGTGATCCCTGGAGGGGGACCCAGTACTTC. Protein sequence: CASSDPWRGTQYF. V gene TRBV25-1 combines with J gene TRBJ2-5, with TRBD2 as a possible D gene (6 bases). Per the germline V gene, CDR1 is MGHDK and CDR2 is SYGVNS. V dropped 3 bases and J dropped 7 bases, with 12 bases sitting between them. The CDR3 totals 13 residues. The complete variable domain, with remaining parts taken from reference TRBV25-1 and TRBJ2-5, reads EADIYQTPRYLVIGTGKKITLECSQTMGHDKMYWYQQDPGMELHLIHYSYGVNSTEKGDLSSESTVSRIRTEHFPLTLESARPSHTSQYLCASSDPWRGTQYFGPGTRLLVL.

At least ten counts were recorded for this clonotype. The rearrangement joins TRBV6-8 to TRBJ1-3, with no clear D. CDR1 and CDR2 (germline): MNHGY, SAAAGT. The ends were cut back, 4 bases at V and 4 bases at J, with 11 bases in the middle. The length of the CDR3 is 14 residues. The CDR3 DNA reads TGTGCCAGCAGTTCGTCGCCACGAGGAAACACCATATATTTT. Translating it yields CASSSSPRGNTIYF.

The table lists this clonotype with a few counts. This chain links TRBV5-1 with TRBJ1-5; possible D gene TRBD1, 5 bases. The CDR3 is 15 amino acids. Looked up from germline, CDR1 is SGHRS and CDR2 is YFSETQ. Between the trimmed V and J ends, which lost 0 bases and 5 bases, there was a span of 12 bases. This CDR3 reads CASSLEVGADQPQHF. CDR3 sequence (DNA): TGCGCCAGCAGCTTGGAGGTTGGGGCTGATCAGCCCCAGCATTTT.

This clonotype came up many times. J is TRBJ2-2 and V is TRBV7-9, with D possibly called TRBD1 or TRBD2 (5 bases each). V was trimmed by 1 base and J by 5 bases, leaving 8 bases between them. From germline, CDR1 is SEHNR and CDR2 FQNEAQ (reference sequence). The CDR3 runs 14 residues. CDR3 amino acids: CASSLVGTTGELFF. CDR3 nucleotide sequence: TGTGCCAGCAGCTTAGTCGGGACGACCGGGGAGCTGTTTTTT.

This clonotype was seen a few times. The V gene is TRBV11-2, the J gene TRBJ1-5; 10 bases align to TRBD1. This CDR3 has 18 residues. Germline CDR1 and CDR2: SGHAT and FQNNGV. J was trimmed by 4 bases and V by 5 bases; bases with no gene match: 14. The CDR3 sequence is CASSAGTGAFRGNQPQHF. The DNA for the CDR3 is TGTGCCAGCAGCGCCGGGACAGGGGCGTTTAGAGGGAATCAGCCCCAGCATTTT.

This clonotype was recorded many times. The rearrangement uses TRBV29-1 and TRBJ2-2; D is perhaps TRBD2 (5 bases). V lost 7 bases and J lost 3, with 6 bases in between. From germline, CDR1 is SQVTM and CDR2 ANQGSEA. The CDR3 spans 11 residues. CDR3 coding DNA: TGCAGCGCCGGGGACACCGGGGAGCTGTTTTTT. Its translation is CSAGDTGELFF.